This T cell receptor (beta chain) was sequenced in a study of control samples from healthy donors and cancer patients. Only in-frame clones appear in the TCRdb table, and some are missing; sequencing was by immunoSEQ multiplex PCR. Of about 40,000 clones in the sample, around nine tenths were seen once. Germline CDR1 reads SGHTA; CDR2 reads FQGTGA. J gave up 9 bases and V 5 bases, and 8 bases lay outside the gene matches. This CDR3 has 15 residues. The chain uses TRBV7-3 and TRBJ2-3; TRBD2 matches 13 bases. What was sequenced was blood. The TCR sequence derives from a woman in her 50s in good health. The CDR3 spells CASSPQLAGGLTQYF. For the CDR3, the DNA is TGTGCCAGCAGCCCCCAACTAGCGGGGGGGCTCACGCAGTATTTT. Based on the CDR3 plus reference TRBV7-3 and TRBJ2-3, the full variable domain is GAGVSQTPSNKVTEKGKYVELRCDPISGHTALYWYRQSLGQGPEFLIYFQGTGAADDSGLPNDRFFAVRPEGSVSTLKIQRTERGDSAVYLCASSPQLAGGLTQYFGPGTRLTVL.